Shown below are 16 T cell receptor beta chains from a single sample sequenced in a study of technical replicates of blood from a handful of donors. The data were produced by immunoSEQ multiplex PCR, yet TCRdb's version contains in-frame clones alone and is incomplete. This table has around 85,000 clones, about 95% appearing once. Material for sequencing was T cells isolated from PBMCs. The receptors shown here come from a human donor in good health.

This chain uses TRBV19 with TRBJ2-1; TRBD2 is a possible D gene (6 bases). The CDR3 runs to 13 residues. CDR1 and CDR2 from the germline V gene are LNHDA and SQIVND (reference sequence). The V end lost 7 bases, the J end lost 3 bases, and 10 bases lay between the germline ends. CDR3 DNA: TGTGCCAGTAAGAGTAGCGGCTACAATGAGCAGTTCTTC. Translated: CASKSSGYNEQFF.

This clone occurred once. The CDR3 region is CASSQAGTGGYEQYF. CDR3 bases: TGCGCCAGCAGCCAAGCCGGGACAGGGGGCTACGAGCAGTACTTC. The chain joins TRBV4-1 to TRBJ2-7; 11 bases agree with TRBD1. V shed 1 base, J shed 3 bases, and the junction held 2 bases outside the gene matches. The CDR3 has 15 residues. The germline CDR1 and CDR2 sequences are MGHRA and YSYEKL.

This chain links TRBV28 with TRBJ2-7; possible D gene TRBD2, 7 bases. This CDR3 comprises 15 residues. V lost 7 bases, J lost 6 bases, and 22 bases lay in between. Germline assignment: CDR1 MDHEN and CDR2 SYDVKM. CDR3 nucleotides: TGTGCCAGCATTGACTTTTTGGGGGGGGCGGGCGAGCAGTACTTC. Its translation: CASIDFLGGAGEQYF.

CDR3 residues: CASSDGQGRTYGYTF. CDR3 nucleotides: TGTGCCAGCAGCGATGGACAGGGGCGTACCTATGGCTACACCTTC. The rearrangement joins TRBV9 to TRBJ1-2, with TRBD1 identical over 9 bases. CDR1 is SGDLS and CDR2 is YYNGEE in the germline V gene. V lost 3 bases, J lost 4 bases, and 7 bases stayed unmatched. The CDR3 loop spans 15 amino acids.

The rearrangement joins TRBV30 to TRBJ1-4, with D hard to call. Trimming removed 1 base from V and 5 bases from J, with 8 bases in between. The CDR3 loop spans 13 amino acids. Per the germline V gene, CDR1 is GTSNPN and CDR2 is SVGIG (reference sequence). For the CDR3, the DNA is TGTGCCTGGAGTGAACACCTCAATGAAAAACTGTTTTTT. It translates to CAWSEHLNEKLFF.

J is TRBJ2-1 and V is TRBV28, with 12 bases lining up with TRBD2. From germline, CDR1 is MDHEN and CDR2 SYDVKM. This CDR3 has 18 residues. V shed 5 bases and J 1 base; nucleotides not matched to a gene: 9. The CDR3 sequence: CASSRTGTSGSSYNEQFF. In nucleotides, the CDR3 is TGTGCCAGCAGTAGGACCGGGACTAGCGGGTCTTCCTACAATGAGCAGTTCTTC.

The CDR3 spells CASSYGGGGYTF. The DNA of the CDR3 is TGTGCCAGCAGTTACGGGGGGGGTGGCTACACCTTC. The chain joins TRBV6-5 to TRBJ1-2; the D gene is possibly TRBD1 (5 bases). The V end lost 2 bases, the J end lost 7 bases, and 8 bases lay between the germline ends. Germline lookup yields CDR1 MNHEY and CDR2 SVGAGI. The length of the CDR3 is 12 residues.

The CDR3 coding sequence is TGTGCCAGCATCCAAGGCGCGACAGACAACACTGAAGCTTTCTTT. Amino acids: CASIQGATDNTEAFF. The chain recombines TRBV6-1 with TRBJ1-1, with TRBD1 as a possible D gene (5 bases). Trimming stripped 7 bases from V and 2 bases from J, with 17 bases between. The CDR3 covers 15 residues. Germline loops: CDR1 MNHNS, CDR2 SASEGT.

The chain carries TRBV10-3 and TRBJ2-1; TRBD1 matches 8 bases. This CDR3 contains 15 residues. Per the germline V gene, CDR1 is ENHRY and CDR2 is SYGVKD. V gave up 6 bases and J gave up 1 base; unmatched junction bases: 5. The CDR3 reads CAISDDRGSYNEQFF. The CDR3 nucleotides read TGTGCCATCAGCGACGACAGGGGTTCCTACAATGAGCAGTTCTTC.

The chain has TRBV2 and TRBJ2-7; D gene ambiguous. Germline CDR1 and CDR2: SNHLY and FYNNEI. This CDR3 spans 12 amino acids. The germline V and J ends were trimmed by 2 bases and 3 bases, with 5 bases remaining between them. DNA of the CDR3: TGTGCCAGCAGTGAAAACAGCTACGAGCAGTACTTC. Translating it yields CASSENSYEQYF.

V usage is TRBV7-8 and J usage is TRBJ2-7; D unclear. With 2 bases removed from V and 5 bases from J, the gap between germline ends came to 4 bases. Germline lookup yields CDR1 SGHVS and CDR2 FQNEAQ. CDR3 length: 11 amino acids. The CDR3 here is CASSLYDEQYF. DNA of the CDR3: TGTGCCAGCAGCTTATATGACGAGCAGTACTTC.

V and J are TRBV6-5 and TRBJ1-4; maybe TRBD1 (5 bases). Germline V gene sequence: CDR1 MNHEY, CDR2 SVGAGI. The V end lost 6 bases, the J end lost 6 bases, and 14 bases lay between the germline ends. The CDR3 totals 14 residues. The CDR3 region has the DNA TGTGCCAGCAGGGGGGAGGGCGACGATGAAAAACTGTTTTTT. It codes for CASRGEGDDEKLFF.

Worth noting for this clone: The same CDR3 is also encoded by other DNA sequences in this sample. V usage is TRBV5-1 and J usage is TRBJ1-1; the D is unclear. Looked up from germline, CDR1 is SGHRS and CDR2 is YFSETQ. The CDR3 sequence is 14 residues long. Trimming took off 0 bases at V and 0 bases at J, with 6 bases between the two ends. The DNA of the CDR3 is TGCGCCAGCAGCTTGGCAACAGTGAACACTGAAGCTTTCTTT. Its protein product is CASSLATVNTEAFF. The variable domain in full, completed from reference TRBV5-1 and TRBJ1-1, reads KAGVTQTPRYLIKTRGQQVTLSCSPISGHRSVSWYQQTPGQGLQFLFEYFSETQRNKGNFPGRFSGRQFSNSRSEMNVSTLELGDSALYLCASSLATVNTEAFFGQGTRLTVV.

The gene calls are TRBV6-1 and TRBJ2-1; TRBD2 matches at 7 bases. V lost 5 bases, J lost 8 bases, and 9 bases stayed unmatched. Germline-derived CDR1 and CDR2 are MNHNS and SASEGT. The length of the CDR3 is 14 residues. The DNA for the CDR3 is TGTGCCAGCAGTTGGCAGAGCGGGAACTATGAGCAGTTCTTC. Amino acid sequence: CASSWQSGNYEQFF.

V and J are TRBV27 and TRBJ2-7, with 9 nucleotides matching TRBD2. Germline values: CDR1 MNHEY, CDR2 SMNVEV (reference sequence). V trimming: 2 bases; J trimming: 4 bases; junction bases outside the gene matches: 6. The CDR3 has 15 amino acids. The CDR3 sequence is CASSLNAGGFYEQYF. The CDR3, as DNA: TGTGCCAGCAGTTTAAATGCGGGAGGGTTTTACGAGCAGTACTTC.

The chain couples TRBV28 to TRBJ2-3, with 10 bases matching TRBD1. This CDR3 spans 16 amino acids. The V gene's germline CDR1 is MDHEN and CDR2 SYDVKM. Unmatched junction bases numbered 2, after V lost 1 base and J lost 1 base. CDR3 protein: CASSLYGTGGTDTQYF. Here the CDR3 DNA reads TGTGCCAGCAGTTTATACGGGACAGGGGGCACAGATACGCAGTATTTT. Using reference TRBV28 and TRBJ2-3 for the parts outside the CDR3, the full variable domain is DVKVTQSSRYLVKRTGEKVFLECVQDMDHENMFWYRQDPGLGLRLIYFSYDVKMKEKGDIPEGYSVSREKKERFSLILESASTNQTSMYLCASSLYGTGGTDTQYFGPGTRLTVL.